This T cell receptor beta chain was sequenced in a study of STAT5B mutations in CD4+ large granular lymphocyte leukemia. General study findings and limits: CD4-sorted patient repertoires seemed more clonal than healthy CD4+ repertoires. Top patient clones used TRBV06 genes more often: 8/27 versus 2/35 in controls.

V shed 5 bases and J shed 11 bases, with 24 bases lying between them. The CDR3 is 15 residues long. Germline values: CDR1 MNHNY, CDR2 SVGAGI (reference sequence). Notes on this clone: Its antigen is currently unknown.

The table came from immunoSEQ multiplex PCR; TCRdb's copy has only in-frame clones and leaves some out. This sample yields about 29,000 clones, of which roughly 79% are seen a single time; under 1.2% belongs to the top ten. The clonotype comes from a human donor in good health. The sample was CD4+ T cells from blood buffy coats. The V call is TRBV6-6, the J call TRBJ1-1; possible D gene TRBD1, 6 bases. The CDR3 is CASSPTNTRGGWAFF. In DNA, the CDR3 is TGTGCCAGCAGTCCGACCAACACGAGAGGGGGGTGGGCTTTCTTT.